The TCR beta chain described here comes from a study of graft-versus-host responses after intestinal transplantation. Study background: Every recipient had anti-thymocyte globulin induction and approximately three years of tacrolimus plus steroids.

TCRdb's table, derived via immunoSEQ multiplex PCR, lists solely in-frame clones and lacks some. The sample gives fewer than 20,000 clones, around 79% of which show up once; 6.5% to 8.5% is in the top ten. Germline CDR1 and CDR2: LGHNA and YNFKEQ. The CDR3 has 14 amino acids. With 4 bases removed from V and 0 bases from J, the gap between germline ends came to 10 bases. Intraepithelial and lamina propria lymphocytes were freed from processed graft tissue. Study findings and constraints: Recipient-marrow GvH clones were detected, some having first appeared in ileum or blood.

Comment on this clone: Its matching antigen is unknown.

V usage is TRBV4-2 and J usage is TRBJ2-7; D call uncertain. This TCR was sampled from a human patient who received an intestinal transplant, so some T cells may come from the graft donor. The input for sequencing was ileum tissue, taken roughly 460 days after intestinal transplant. The CDR3 DNA is TGTGCCAGCAGCCCTGTCCTAAGCTCCTACGAGCAGTACTTC. Its protein is CASSPVLSSYEQYF.